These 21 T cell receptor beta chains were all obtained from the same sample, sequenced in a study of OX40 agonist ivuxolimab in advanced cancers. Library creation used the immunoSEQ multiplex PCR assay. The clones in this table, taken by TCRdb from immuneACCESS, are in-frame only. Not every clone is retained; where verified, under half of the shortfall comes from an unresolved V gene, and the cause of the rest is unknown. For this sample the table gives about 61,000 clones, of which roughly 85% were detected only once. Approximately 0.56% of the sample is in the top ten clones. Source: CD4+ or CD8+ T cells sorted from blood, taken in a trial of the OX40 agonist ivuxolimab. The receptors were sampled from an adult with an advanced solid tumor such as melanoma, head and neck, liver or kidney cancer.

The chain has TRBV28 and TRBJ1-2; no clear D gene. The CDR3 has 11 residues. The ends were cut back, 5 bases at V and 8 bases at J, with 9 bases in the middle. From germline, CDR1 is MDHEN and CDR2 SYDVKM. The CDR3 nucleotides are TGTGCCAGCAGTGGGGTTGGAGGCTACACCTTC. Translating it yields CASSGVGGYTF.

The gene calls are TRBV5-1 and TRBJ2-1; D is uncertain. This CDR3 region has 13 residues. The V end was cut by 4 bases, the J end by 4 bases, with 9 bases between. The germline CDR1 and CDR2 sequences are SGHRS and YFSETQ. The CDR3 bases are TGCGCCAGCAGCCCTGCCGTATACAATGAGCAGTTCTTC. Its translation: CASSPAVYNEQFF. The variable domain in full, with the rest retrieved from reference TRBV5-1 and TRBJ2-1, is KAGVTQTPRYLIKTRGQQVTLSCSPISGHRSVSWYQQTPGQGLQFLFEYFSETQRNKGNFPGRFSGRQFSNSRSEMNVSTLELGDSALYLCASSPAVYNEQFFGPGTRLTVL.

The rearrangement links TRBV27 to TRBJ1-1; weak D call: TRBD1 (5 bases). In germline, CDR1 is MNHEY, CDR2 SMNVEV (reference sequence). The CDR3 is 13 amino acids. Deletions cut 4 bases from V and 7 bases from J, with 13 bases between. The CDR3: CASSSGSDLEAFF. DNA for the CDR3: TGTGCCAGCAGTTCAGGGTCCGACCTTGAAGCTTTCTTT.

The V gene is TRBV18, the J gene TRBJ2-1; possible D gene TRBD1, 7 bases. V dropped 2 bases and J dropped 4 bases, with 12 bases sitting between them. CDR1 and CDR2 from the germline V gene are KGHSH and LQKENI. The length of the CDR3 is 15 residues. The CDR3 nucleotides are TGTGCCAGCTCACCATGGCAGGGGGGATACAATGAGCAGTTCTTC. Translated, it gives CASSPWQGGYNEQFF.

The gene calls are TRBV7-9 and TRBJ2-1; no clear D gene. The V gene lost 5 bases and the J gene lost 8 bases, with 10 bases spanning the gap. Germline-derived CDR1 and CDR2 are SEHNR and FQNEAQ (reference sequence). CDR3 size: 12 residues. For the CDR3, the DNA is TGTGCCAGCAGCGGCTTTGGGGATGAGCAGTTCTTC. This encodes CASSGFGDEQFF.

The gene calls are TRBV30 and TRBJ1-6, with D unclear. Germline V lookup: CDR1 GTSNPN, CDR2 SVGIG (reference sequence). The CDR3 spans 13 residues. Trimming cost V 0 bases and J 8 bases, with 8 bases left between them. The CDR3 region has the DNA TGTGCCTGGAGTGTTAAGGTTGATTCACCCCTCCACTTT. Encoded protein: CAWSVKVDSPLHF. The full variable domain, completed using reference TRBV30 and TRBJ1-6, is SQTIHQWPATLVQPVGSPLSLECTVEGTSNPNLYWYRQAAGRGLQLLFYSVGIGQISSEVPQNLSASRPQDRQFILSSKKLLLSDSGFYLCAWSVKVDSPLHFGNGTRLTVT.

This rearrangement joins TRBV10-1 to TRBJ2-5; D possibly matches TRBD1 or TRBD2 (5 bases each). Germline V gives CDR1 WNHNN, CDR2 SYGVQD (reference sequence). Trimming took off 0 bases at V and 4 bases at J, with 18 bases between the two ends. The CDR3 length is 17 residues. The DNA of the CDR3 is TGCGCCAGCAGTGAGTCGGGGCTAGCCCGAACGGGAGAGACCCAGTACTTC. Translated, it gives CASSESGLARTGETQYF.

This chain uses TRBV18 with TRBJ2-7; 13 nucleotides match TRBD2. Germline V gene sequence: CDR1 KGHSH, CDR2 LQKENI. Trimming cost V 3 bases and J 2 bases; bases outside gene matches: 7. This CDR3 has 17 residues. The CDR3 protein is CASSPEGGLAGAYEQYF. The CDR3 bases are TGTGCCAGCTCACCCGAAGGTGGACTAGCGGGAGCCTACGAGCAGTACTTC.

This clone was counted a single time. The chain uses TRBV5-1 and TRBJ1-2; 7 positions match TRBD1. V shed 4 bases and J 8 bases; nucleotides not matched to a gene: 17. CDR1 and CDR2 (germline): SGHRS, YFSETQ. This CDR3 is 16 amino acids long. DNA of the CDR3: TGCGCCAGCAGCGAGGGGTCGGGACAGATCGAACACGGCTACACCTTC. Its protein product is CASSEGSGQIEHGYTF.

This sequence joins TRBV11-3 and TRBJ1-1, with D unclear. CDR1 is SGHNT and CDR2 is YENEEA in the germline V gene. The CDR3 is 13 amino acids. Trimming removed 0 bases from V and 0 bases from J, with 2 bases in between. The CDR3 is CASSLEVNTEAFF. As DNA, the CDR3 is TGTGCCAGCAGCTTAGAAGTGAACACTGAAGCTTTCTTT.

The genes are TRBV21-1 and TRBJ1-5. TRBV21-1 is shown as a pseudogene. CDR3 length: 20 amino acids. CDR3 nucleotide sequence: TGTGCCAGCAGCATTCGGGCGGAGGCACGTTGGGGGGATAGCAATCAGCCCCAGCATTTT. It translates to CASSIRAEARWGDSNQPQHF.

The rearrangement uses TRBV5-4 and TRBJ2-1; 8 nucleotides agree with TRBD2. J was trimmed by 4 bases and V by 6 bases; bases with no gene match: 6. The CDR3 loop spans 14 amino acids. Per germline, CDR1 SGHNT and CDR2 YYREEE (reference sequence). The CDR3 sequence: CASTKSGGYNEQFF. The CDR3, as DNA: TGTGCCAGCACCAAAAGCGGGGGTTACAATGAGCAGTTCTTC.

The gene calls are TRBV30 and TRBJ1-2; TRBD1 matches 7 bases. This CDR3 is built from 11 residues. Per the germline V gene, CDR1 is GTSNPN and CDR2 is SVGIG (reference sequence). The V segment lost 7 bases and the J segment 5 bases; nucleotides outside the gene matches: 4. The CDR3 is CAYDREYGYTF. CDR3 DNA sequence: TGTGCCTATGACAGGGAATATGGCTACACCTTC. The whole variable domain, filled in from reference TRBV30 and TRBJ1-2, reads SQTIHQWPATLVQPVGSPLSLECTVEGTSNPNLYWYRQAAGRGLQLLFYSVGIGQISSEVPQNLSASRPQDRQFILSSKKLLLSDSGFYLCAYDREYGYTFGSGTRLTVV.

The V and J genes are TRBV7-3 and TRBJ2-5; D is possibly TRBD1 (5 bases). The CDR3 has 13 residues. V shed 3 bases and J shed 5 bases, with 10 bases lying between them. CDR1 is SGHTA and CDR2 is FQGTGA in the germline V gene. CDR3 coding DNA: TGTGCCAGCAGCTTGGGCAGGGCGGAGACCCAGTACTTC. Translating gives CASSLGRAETQYF.

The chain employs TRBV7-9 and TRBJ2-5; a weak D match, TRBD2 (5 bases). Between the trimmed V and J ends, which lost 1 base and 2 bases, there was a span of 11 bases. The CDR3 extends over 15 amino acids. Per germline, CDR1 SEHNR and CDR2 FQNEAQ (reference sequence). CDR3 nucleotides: TGTGCCAGCAGCTTAGATCTGAGCGGACAAGAGACCCAGTACTTC. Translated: CASSLDLSGQETQYF.

The chain's CDR3 is CASSPRQGAAGGSYEQYF. As DNA, the CDR3 is TGTGCCAGTAGTCCCCGACAGGGGGCCGCAGGGGGCTCCTACGAGCAGTACTTC. The chain uses TRBV19 and TRBJ2-7, with 10 bases aligning to TRBD1. The CDR3 spans 18 residues. J lost 0 bases, V lost 5 bases, and 13 bases had no gene match. Germline-derived CDR1 and CDR2 are LNHDA and SQIVND (reference sequence).

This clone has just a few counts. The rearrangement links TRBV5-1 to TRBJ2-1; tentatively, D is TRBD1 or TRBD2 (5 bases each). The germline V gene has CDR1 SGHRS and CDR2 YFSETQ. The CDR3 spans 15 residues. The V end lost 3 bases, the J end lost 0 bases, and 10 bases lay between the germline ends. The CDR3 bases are TGCGCCAGCAGCTGGGACCCCAGCTCCTACAATGAGCAGTTCTTC. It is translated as CASSWDPSSYNEQFF.

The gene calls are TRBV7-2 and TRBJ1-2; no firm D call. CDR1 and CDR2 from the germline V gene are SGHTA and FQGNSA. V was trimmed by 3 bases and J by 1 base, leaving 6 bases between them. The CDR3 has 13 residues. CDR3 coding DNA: TGTGCCAGCAGCTTCAACAATAACTATGGCTACACCTTC. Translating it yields CASSFNNNYGYTF. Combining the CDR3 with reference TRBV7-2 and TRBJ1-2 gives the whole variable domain GAGVSQSPSNKVTEKGKDVELRCDPISGHTALYWYRQSLGQGLEFLIYFQGNSAPDKSGLPSDRFSAERTGGSVSTLTIQRTQQEDSAVYLCASSFNNNYGYTFGSGTRLTVV.

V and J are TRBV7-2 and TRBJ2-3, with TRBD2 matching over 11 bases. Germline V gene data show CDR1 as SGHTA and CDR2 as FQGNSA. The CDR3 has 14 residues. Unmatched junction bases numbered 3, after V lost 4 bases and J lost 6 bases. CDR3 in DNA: TGTGCCAGCAGCTATACTAGCGGGAGTGATACGCAGTATTTT. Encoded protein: CASSYTSGSDTQYF.

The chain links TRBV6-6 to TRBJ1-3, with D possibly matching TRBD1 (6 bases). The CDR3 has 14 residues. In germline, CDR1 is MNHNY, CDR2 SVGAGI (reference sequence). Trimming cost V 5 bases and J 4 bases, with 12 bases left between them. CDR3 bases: TGTGCCAGCAGTCCACAGGGCGGCGGAAACACCATATATTTT. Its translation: CASSPQGGGNTIYF.

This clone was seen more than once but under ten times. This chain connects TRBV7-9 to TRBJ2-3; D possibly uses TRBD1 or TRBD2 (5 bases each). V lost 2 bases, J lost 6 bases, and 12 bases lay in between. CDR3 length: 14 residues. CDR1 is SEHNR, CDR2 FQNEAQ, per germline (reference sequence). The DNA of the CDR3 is TGTGCCAGCAGCTTAATCTGGGGGTCCGATACGCAGTATTTT. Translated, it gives CASSLIWGSDTQYF.